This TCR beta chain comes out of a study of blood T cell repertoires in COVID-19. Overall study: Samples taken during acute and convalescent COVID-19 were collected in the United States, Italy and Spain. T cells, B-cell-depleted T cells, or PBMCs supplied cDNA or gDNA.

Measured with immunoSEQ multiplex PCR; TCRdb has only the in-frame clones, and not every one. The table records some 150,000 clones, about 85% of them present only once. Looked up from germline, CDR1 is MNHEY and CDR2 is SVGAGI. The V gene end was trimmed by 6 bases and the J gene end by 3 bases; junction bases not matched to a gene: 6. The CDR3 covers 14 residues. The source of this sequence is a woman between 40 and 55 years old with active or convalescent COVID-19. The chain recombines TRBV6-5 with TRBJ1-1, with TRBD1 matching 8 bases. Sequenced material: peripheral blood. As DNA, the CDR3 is TGTGCCAGCAGATTGACAGGGGCGGACACTGAAGCTTTCTTT. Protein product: CASRLTGADTEAFF.